Shown below are 13 T cell receptor beta chains from a single sample sequenced in a study of CXCR3-negative and CXCR3-positive naive CD8 T cells. These receptors have no identified antigens. General observations from the study: Against CXCR3-negative naive cells, CXCR3-positive naive cells showed more hydrophobic TRB CDR3s.

The authors made the TRB cDNA libraries by 5' RACE using UMI labels. TCRdb reprocessed the 5' RACE reads and reports one entry per CDR3 protein, with no DNA. The sample includes 150,000 to 180,000 distinct CDR3 sequences. The sequenced sample was naive CXCR3+ CD8+ T cells from blood. The subset was: CD45RO-CCR7+CD27+CD95- naive CD8+ T cells expressing CXCR3 (TNR3+). The receptors stem from a human donor in good health. Some clones in this sample may be carry-over from other donors' samples.

The chain couples TRBV12-3 or TRBV12-4 to TRBJ2-1; TCRdb's D gene call, TRBD1, goes unchecked for lack of DNA. This CDR3 comprises 17 residues. CDR3 in amino acids: CASSLAGAGTHYNEQFF.

The rearrangement links TRBV28 to TRBJ2-7; the TRBD2 assignment by TCRdb is unverifiable without DNA. This CDR3 has 15 residues. Germline loops: CDR1 MDHEN, CDR2 SYDVKM. The CDR3: CASSNSEGTYYEQYF.

The CDR3 is CASSLRGTDTQYF. The chain joins TRBV13 to TRBJ2-3. CDR1 is PRHDT and CDR2 is FYEKMQ in the germline V gene (reference sequence). The CDR3 loop spans 13 amino acids.

J is TRBJ1-4 and V is TRBV28; TCRdb calls TRBD1, which cannot be checked without DNA. Germline V CDR1 and CDR2: MDHEN, SYDVKM. The CDR3 sequence is 16 residues long. This CDR3 is CASSTIQGGEDEKLFF.

The CDR3 here is CASSLAGANVLTF. The V call is TRBV27, the J call TRBJ2-6. The CDR3 covers 13 residues. Germline CDR1 is MNHEY and CDR2 is SMNVEV (reference sequence).

The chain recombines TRBV12-3 or TRBV12-4 with TRBJ1-1. This CDR3 is built from 13 residues. CDR3 residues: CASSKPLDTEAFF.

The rearrangement links TRBV5-5 to TRBJ2-7; TCRdb picks TRBD1, but there is no DNA to check that call. The germline CDR1 and CDR2 sequences are SGHKS and YYEKEE (reference sequence). This CDR3 is built from 13 residues. This CDR3 reads CASKTGTGIEQYF. Full variable domain (remainder filled in from reference TRBV5-5 and TRBJ2-7): DAGVTQSPTHLIKTRGQQVTLRCSPISGHKSVSWYQQVLGQGPQFIFQYYEKEERGRGNFPDRFSARQFPNYSSELNVNALLLGDSALYLCASKTGTGIEQYFGPGTRLTVT.

The chain recombines TRBV23-1 with TRBJ2-7; TCRdb selects TRBD1, and the lack of DNA leaves this call unchecked. TRBV23-1 counts as an open reading frame of uncertain function. The CDR3 is 15 residues long. The CDR3 is CASSQRGTPSYEQYF.

The chain uses TRBV23-1 and TRBJ1-1; TCRdb proposes TRBD1, but this gene call is untestable without DNA. TRBV23-1 is identified as an open reading frame with a role that is uncertain. CDR3 length: 15 residues. Here the CDR3 reads CASSQSQQANTEAFF.

This chain links TRBV29-1 with TRBJ2-2; TCRdb's D gene call, TRBD2, goes unchecked for lack of DNA. Per germline, CDR1 SQVTM and CDR2 ANQGSEA. This CDR3 contains 15 residues. The CDR3 protein is CSVEGGLGATGELFF.

The chain combines TRBV7-2 with TRBJ2-3; the TRBD2 assignment by TCRdb is unverifiable without DNA. The CDR3 contains 17 residues. In germline, CDR1 is SGHTA, CDR2 FQGNSA. The CDR3 loop reads CASSEEVGLPYTDTQYF.

The rearrangement links TRBV4-1 to TRBJ2-1; the D call from TCRdb, TRBD2, cannot be confirmed without DNA. CDR1 MGHRA and CDR2 YSYEKL come from the germline V gene. The CDR3 runs 17 residues. This CDR3 reads CASSRTPGLASYNEQFF.

The chain uses TRBV10-2 and TRBJ1-1. The CDR3 totals 15 residues. The germline V gene has CDR1 WSHSY and CDR2 SAAADI. CDR3 residues: CASIDFGLRRTEAFF.